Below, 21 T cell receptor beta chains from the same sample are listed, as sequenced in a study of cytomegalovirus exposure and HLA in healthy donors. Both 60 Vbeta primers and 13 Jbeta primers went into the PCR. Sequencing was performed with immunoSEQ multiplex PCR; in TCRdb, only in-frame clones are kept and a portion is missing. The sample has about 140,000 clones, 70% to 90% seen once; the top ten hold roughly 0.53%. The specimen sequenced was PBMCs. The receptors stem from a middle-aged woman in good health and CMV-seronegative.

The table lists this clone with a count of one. This CDR3 reads CASSWTASNEKLFF. The DNA of the CDR3 is TGCGCCAGCAGCTGGACAGCCTCTAATGAAAAACTGTTTTTT. V and J are TRBV5-1 and TRBJ1-4, with a tentative D call TRBD1 (6 bases). Per germline, CDR1 SGHRS and CDR2 YFSETQ. This CDR3 is built from 14 residues. Trimming took off 3 bases at V and 3 bases at J, with 9 bases between the two ends.

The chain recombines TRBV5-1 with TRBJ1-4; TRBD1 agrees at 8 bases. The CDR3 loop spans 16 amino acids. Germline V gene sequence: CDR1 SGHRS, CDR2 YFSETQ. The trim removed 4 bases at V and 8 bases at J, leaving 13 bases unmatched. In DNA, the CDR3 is TGCGCCAGCAGCCAGTACCAGGGGGCCGGGGGAGAAAAACTGTTTTTT. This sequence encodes CASSQYQGAGGEKLFF.

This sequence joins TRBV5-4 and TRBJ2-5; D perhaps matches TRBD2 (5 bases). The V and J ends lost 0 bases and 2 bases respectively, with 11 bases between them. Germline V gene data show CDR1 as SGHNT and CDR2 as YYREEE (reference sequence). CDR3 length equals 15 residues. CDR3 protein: CASSLDGKDQETQYF. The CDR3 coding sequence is TGTGCCAGCAGCTTGGACGGGAAAGATCAAGAGACCCAGTACTTC.

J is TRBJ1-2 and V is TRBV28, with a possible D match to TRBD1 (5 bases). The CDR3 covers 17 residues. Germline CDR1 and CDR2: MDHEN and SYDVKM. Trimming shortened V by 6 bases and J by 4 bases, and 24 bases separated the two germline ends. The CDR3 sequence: CASSSGSRDGRLYGYTF. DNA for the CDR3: TGTGCCAGCAGCTCCGGGAGTAGGGACGGAAGACTCTATGGCTACACCTTC.

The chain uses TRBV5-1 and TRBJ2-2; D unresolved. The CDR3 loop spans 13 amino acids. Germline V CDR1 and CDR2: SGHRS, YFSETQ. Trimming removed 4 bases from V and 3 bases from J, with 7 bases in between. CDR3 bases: TGCGCCAGCAGCCGGGTAGACACCGGGGAGCTGTTTTTT. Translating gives CASSRVDTGELFF.

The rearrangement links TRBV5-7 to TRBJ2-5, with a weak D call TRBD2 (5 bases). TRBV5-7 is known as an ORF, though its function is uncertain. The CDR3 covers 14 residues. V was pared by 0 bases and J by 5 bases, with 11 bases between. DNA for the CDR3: TGTGCCAGCAGCTTGGCTAGCCAGCGCGAGACCCAGTACTTC. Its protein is CASSLASQRETQYF.

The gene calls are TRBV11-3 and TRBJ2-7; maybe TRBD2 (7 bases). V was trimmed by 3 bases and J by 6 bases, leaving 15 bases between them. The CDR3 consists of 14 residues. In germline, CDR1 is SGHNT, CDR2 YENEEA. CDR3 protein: CASSLGAGAREQYF. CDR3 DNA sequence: TGTGCCAGCAGCTTGGGTGCGGGGGCTCGCGAGCAGTACTTC.

CDR3 sequence: CASSRTGLAGELFF. The CDR3 DNA reads as TGTGCCAGCTCCCGGACAGGGCTCGCCGGGGAGCTGTTTTTT. The chain links TRBV27 to TRBJ2-2; the match to TRBD1 covers 8 bases. Per germline, CDR1 MNHEY and CDR2 SMNVEV (reference sequence). The V gene end was trimmed by 8 bases and the J gene end by 6 bases; junction bases not matched to a gene: 8. This CDR3 is built from 14 residues.

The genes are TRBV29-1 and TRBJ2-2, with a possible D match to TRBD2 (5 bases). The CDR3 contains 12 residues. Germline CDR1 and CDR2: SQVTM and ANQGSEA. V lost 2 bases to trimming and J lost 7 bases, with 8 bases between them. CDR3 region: CSVERGSGELFF. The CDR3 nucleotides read TGCAGCGTTGAACGAGGGAGCGGGGAGCTGTTTTTT.

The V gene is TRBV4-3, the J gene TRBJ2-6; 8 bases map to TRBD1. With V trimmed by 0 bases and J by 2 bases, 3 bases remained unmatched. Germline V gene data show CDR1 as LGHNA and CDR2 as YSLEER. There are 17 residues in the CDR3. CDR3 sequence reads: CASSQEAGGAGANVLTF. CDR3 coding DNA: TGCGCCAGCAGCCAAGAAGCAGGGGGCGCTGGGGCCAACGTCCTGACTTTC.

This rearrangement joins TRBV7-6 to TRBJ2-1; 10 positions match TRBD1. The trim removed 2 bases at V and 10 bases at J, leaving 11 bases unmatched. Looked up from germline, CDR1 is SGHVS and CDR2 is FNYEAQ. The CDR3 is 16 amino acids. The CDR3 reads CASSLSSGTGAREQFF. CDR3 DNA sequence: TGTGCCAGCAGCTTAAGTTCCGGGACAGGGGCCCGAGAGCAGTTCTTC. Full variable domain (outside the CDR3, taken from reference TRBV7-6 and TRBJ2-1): GAGVSQSPRYKVTKRGQDVALRCDPISGHVSLYWYRQALGQGPEFLTYFNYEAQQDKSGLPNDRFSAERPEGSISTLTIQRTEQRDSAMYRCASSLSSGTGAREQFFGPGTRLTVL.

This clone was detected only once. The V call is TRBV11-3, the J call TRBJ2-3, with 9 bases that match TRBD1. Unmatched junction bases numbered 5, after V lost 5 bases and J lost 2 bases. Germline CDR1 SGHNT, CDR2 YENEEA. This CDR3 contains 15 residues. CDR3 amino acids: CASSAGTGYTDTQYF. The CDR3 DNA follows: TGTGCCAGCAGCGCCGGGACAGGGTACACAGATACGCAGTATTTT.

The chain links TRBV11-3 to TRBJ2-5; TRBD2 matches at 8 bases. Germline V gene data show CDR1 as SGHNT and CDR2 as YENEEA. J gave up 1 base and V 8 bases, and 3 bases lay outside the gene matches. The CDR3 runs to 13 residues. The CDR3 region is CASRGGSQETQYF. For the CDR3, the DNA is TGTGCCAGCCGGGGGGGTAGCCAAGAGACCCAGTACTTC.

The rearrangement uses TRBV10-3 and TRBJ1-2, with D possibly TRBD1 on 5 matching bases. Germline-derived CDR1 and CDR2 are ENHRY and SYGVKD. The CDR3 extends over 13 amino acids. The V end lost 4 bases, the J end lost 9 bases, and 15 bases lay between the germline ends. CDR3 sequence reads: CAISARDGRSYTF. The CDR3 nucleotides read TGTGCCATCAGTGCCAGGGATGGTAGGAGCTACACCTTC.

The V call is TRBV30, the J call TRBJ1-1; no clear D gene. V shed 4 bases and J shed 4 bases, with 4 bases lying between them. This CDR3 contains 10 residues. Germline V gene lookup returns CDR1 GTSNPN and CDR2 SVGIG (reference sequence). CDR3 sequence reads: CAWTGTEAFF. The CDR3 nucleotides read TGTGCCTGGACCGGCACTGAAGCTTTCTTT.

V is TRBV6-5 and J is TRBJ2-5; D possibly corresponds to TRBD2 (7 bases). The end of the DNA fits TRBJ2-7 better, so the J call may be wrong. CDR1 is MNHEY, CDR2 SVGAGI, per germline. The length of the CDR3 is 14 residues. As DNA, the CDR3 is TGTGCCAGCAGTTGGACAGTGGGAGGGGTCGAGCAGTACTTC. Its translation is CASSWTVGGVEQYF.

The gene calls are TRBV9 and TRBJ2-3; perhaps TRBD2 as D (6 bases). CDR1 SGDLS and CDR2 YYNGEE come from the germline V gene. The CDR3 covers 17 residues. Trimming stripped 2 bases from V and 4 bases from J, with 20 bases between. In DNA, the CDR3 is TGTGCCAGCAGCGTTATGCCGGCGACCCGACTAGCAGATACGCAGTATTTT. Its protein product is CASSVMPATRLADTQYF.

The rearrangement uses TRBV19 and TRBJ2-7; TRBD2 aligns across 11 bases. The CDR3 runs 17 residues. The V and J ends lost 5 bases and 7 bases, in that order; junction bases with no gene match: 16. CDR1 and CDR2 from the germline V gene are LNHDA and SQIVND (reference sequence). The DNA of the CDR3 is TGTGCCAGTAGTCCAAGTCCCGGGACTAGCGGAAAAGGGGAGCAGTACTTC. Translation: CASSPSPGTSGKGEQYF.

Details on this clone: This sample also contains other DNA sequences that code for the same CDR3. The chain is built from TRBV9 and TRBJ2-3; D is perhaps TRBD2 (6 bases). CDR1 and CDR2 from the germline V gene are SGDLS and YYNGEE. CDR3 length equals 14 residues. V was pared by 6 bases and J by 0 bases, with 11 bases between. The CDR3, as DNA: TGTGCCAGCAATAGCGGAGTAAGCACAGATACGCAGTATTTT. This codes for CASNSGVSTDTQYF.

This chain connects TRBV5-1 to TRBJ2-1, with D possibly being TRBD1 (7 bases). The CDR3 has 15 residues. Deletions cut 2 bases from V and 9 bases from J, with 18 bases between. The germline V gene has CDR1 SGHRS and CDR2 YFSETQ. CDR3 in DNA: TGCGCCAGCAGCTTTACTACAGGGGAGGAGGGTGAGCAGTTCTTC. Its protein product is CASSFTTGEEGEQFF.

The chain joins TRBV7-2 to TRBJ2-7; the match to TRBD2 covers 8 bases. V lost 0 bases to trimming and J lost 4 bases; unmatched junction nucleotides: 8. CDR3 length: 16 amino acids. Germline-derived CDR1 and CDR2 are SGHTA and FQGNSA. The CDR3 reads CASSLANGLAGYEQYF. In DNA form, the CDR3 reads TGTGCCAGCAGCTTAGCGAACGGCCTAGCGGGTTACGAGCAGTACTTC.